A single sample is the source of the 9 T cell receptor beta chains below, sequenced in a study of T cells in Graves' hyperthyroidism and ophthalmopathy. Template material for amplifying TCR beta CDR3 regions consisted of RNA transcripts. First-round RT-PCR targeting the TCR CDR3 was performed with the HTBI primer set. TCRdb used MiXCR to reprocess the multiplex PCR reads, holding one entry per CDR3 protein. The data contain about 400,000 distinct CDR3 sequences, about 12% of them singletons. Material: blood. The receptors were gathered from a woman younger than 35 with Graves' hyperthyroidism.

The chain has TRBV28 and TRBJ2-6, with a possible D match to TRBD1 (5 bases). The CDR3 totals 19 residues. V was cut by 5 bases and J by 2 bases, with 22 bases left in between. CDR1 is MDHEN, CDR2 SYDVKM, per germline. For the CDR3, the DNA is TGTGCCAGCAGTAGGGCCCAGGGCTATTTAGTGGCTGGGGCCAACGTCCTGACTTTC. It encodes CASSRAQGYLVAGANVLTF.

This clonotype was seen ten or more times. The CDR3 coding sequence is TGTGCCACCAGTGATTTGAAGTCCAGTTCCTACAATGAGCAGTTCTTC. Translation: CATSDLKSSSYNEQFF. J is TRBJ2-1 and V is TRBV24-1; D call uncertain. Trimming removed 0 bases from V and 1 base from J, with 9 bases in between. Germline V gives CDR1 KGHDR, CDR2 SFDVKD. This CDR3 spans 16 amino acids.

CDR3 nucleotide sequence: TGTGCCAGCAGCCAGGACCGGGGCATGCCCTACAATGAGCAGTTCTTC. Translating gives CASSQDRGMPYNEQFF. The V and J genes are TRBV4-2 and TRBJ2-1; TRBD1 or TRBD2 may be the D gene (5 bases each). Between the trimmed V and J ends, which lost 3 bases and 2 bases, there was a span of 14 bases. The CDR3 has 16 amino acids. The germline V gene encodes CDR1 LGHNA and CDR2 YNFKEQ.

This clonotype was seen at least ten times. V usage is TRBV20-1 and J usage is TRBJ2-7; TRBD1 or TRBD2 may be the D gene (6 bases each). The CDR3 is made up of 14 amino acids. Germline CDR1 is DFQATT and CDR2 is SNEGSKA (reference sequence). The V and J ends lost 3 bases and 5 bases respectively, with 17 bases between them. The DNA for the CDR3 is TGCAGTGCTAGTGCCCCGGGGGCCCTCCACGAGCAGTACTTC. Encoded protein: CSASAPGALHEQYF.

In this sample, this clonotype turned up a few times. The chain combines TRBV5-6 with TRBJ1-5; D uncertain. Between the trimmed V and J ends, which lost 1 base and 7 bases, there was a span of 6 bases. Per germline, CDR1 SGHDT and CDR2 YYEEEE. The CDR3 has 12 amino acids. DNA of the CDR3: TGTGCCAGCAGCTTGAGGTTCCAGCCCCAGCATTTT. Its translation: CASSLRFQPQHF.

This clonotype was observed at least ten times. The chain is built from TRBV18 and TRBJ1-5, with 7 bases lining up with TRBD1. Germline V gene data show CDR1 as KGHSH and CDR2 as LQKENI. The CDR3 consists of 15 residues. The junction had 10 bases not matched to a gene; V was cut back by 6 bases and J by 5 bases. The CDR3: CASSPTTGKDQPQHF. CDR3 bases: TGTGCCAGCTCCCCGACGACAGGGAAAGATCAGCCCCAGCATTTT.

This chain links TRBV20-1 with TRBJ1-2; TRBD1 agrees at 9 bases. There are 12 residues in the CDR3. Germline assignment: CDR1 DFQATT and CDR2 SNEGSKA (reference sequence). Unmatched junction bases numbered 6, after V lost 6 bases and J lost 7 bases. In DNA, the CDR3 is TGCAGTGCCACAGGGGGCCTGCCTGGCTACACCTTC. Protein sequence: CSATGGLPGYTF.

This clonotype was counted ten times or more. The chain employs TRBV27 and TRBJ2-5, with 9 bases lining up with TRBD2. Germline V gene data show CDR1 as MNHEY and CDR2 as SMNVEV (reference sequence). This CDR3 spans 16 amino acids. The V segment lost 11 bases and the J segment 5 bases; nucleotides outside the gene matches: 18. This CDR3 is CAAGPLAGAKAETQYF. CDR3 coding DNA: TGTGCCGCGGGTCCTTTAGCGGGAGCAAAGGCGGAGACCCAGTACTTC.

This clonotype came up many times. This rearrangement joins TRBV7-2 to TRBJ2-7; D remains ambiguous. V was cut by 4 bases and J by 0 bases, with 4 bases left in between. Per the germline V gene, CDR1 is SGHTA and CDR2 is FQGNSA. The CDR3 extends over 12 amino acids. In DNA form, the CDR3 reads TGTGCCAGCAGCTCCCGCTCCTACGAGCAGTACTTC. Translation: CASSSRSYEQYF.